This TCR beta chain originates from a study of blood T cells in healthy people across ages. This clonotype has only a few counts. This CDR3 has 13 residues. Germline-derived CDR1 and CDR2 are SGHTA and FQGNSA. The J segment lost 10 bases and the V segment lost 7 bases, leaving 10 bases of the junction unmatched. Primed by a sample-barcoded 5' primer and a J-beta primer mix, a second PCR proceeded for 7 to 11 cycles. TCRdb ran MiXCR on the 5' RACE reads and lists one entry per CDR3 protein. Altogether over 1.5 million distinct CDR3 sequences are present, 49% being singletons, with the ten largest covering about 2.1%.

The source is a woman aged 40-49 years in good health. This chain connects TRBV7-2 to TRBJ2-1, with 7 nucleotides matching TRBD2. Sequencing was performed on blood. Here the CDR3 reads CASNPRTRWEQFF. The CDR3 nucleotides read TGTGCCAGCAACCCCCGGACTAGGTGGGAGCAGTTCTTC.